This T cell receptor beta chain was recovered during a study of beta chain features in type 1 diabetes. General study results and limits: TCRB CDR3s from Type 1 diabetes patients were moderately but significantly shorter in all four CD4+ subsets.

The CDR3 loop spans 13 amino acids. Germline CDR1 reads SGHNT; CDR2 reads YYREEE (reference sequence). Unmatched junction bases numbered 3, after V lost 3 bases and J lost 4 bases. Every isolated RNA sample was fully reverse transcribed, so sequencing captured expressed TCRB transcripts. Using immunoSEQ multiplex PCR, the repertoire was profiled, and TCRdb retains in-frame clones only, with some absent. The sample holds about 160,000 clones, 6.5% to 10% seen once. A note on this clone: The target antigen is unknown. The same CDR3 arises from other DNA sequences in this sample as well.

Only one heparinised blood draw was taken per donor, and its volume averaged approximately 100 mL. Naive, central memory, regulatory and stem cell-like memory cells within the CD4+ compartment were sorted using CD45RO/CCR7/CD25/CD127/CD95/CD27. The V gene is TRBV5-4, the J gene TRBJ1-2, with 7 bases aligning to TRBD1. This clonotype was obtained from a woman aged 18 to 35 with type 1 diabetes. Material: central memory CD4+ T cells from blood. CDR3 nucleotide sequence: TGTGCCAGCAGCTCTACAGGGGCCTATGGCTACACCTTC. This sequence encodes CASSSTGAYGYTF.